This entry lists 7 T cell receptor beta chains sequenced from one sample in a study of CD8+CD57+ T cells in acquired aplastic anemia. Patients who underwent sequencing had shown CD8+CD57+ cell expansion by flow cytometry. Genomic DNA served as template for TCR beta VDJ and CDR3 profiling. TCRdb recomputed calls from the reads with MiXCR, one row per CDR3 protein. The table lists over 250,000 distinct CDR3 sequences, 50% to 65% of them singletons. The sequencing input was sorted CD4+, CD8+, or CD8+CD57+ T cells (not recorded which) from PBMCs. The receptor set was obtained from a human donor with aplastic anemia.

This chain links TRBV9 with TRBJ2-1, with 10 positions matching TRBD2. The CDR3 extends over 15 amino acids. Trimming took 0 bases from V and 8 from J; bases not matched to a gene: 5. The V gene's germline CDR1 is SGDLS and CDR2 YYNGEE. The CDR3 sequence: CASSVVGLAGDEQFF. The CDR3 bases are TGTGCCAGCAGCGTAGTAGGGCTAGCGGGAGATGAGCAGTTCTTC.

On this clonotype itself: As the CDR3 is not closed by the conserved phenylalanine or tryptophan, this likely results from a read error. The chain carries TRBV7-6 and TRBJ2-5; D possibly corresponds to TRBD1 (6 bases). Trimming took 5 bases from V and 4 from J, leaving 17 bases between them. Germline CDR1 and CDR2: SGHVS and FNYEAQ. The CDR3 loop spans 15 amino acids. The CDR3 DNA reads TGTGCCAGCAGCCAAACGTACAGGGTAGGAGAGACCCAGTACTCC. Translating it yields CASSQTYRVGETQYS.

The rearrangement joins TRBV7-9 to TRBJ2-7; 10 nucleotides line up with TRBD1. V dropped 5 bases and J dropped 6; count of bases not matched to a gene: 7. The V gene's germline CDR1 is SEHNR and CDR2 FQNEAQ (reference sequence). The CDR3 has 14 amino acids. CDR3 region: CASSAQTGGGEQYF. CDR3 nucleotide sequence: TGTGCCAGCAGCGCGCAGACAGGGGGCGGCGAGCAGTACTTC. Supplemented by reference TRBV7-9 and TRBJ2-7, the full variable domain reads DTGVSQNPRHKITKRGQNVTFRCDPISEHNRLYWYRQTLGQGPEFLTYFQNEAQLEKSRLLSDRFSAERPKGSFSTLEIQRTEQGDSAMYLCASSAQTGGGEQYFGPGTRLTVT.

As to this clonotype: Just one base apart from a much larger clone, this may be a read error. The V and J genes are TRBV5-1 and TRBJ2-5, with D tentatively TRBD2 (5 bases). The CDR3 is 14 amino acids. The germline V gene encodes CDR1 SGHRS and CDR2 YFSETQ. The CDR3, as DNA: TGCGCCAGCAGCTTGGCGAGGGTCCAAAAGACCCAGTACTTC. Translation: CASSLARVQKTQYF.

The chain carries TRBV24-1 and TRBJ2-3; possible D gene TRBD1, 6 bases. Trimming took off 5 bases at V and 1 base at J, with 9 bases between the two ends. Germline CDR1 reads KGHDR; CDR2 reads SFDVKD. There are 14 residues in the CDR3. The CDR3 region is CATSVQGGTDTQYF. The CDR3 DNA reads as TGTGCCACCAGTGTACAGGGAGGCACAGATACGCAGTATTTT.

This clonotype was counted a few times. CDR3 region: CAISEPGLAGGRYQETQYF. In DNA form, the CDR3 reads TGTGCCATCAGTGAGCCGGGACTAGCGGGGGGCAGGTACCAAGAGACCCAGTACTTC. The chain has TRBV10-3 and TRBJ2-5; TRBD2 matches at 15 bases. V shed 2 bases, J shed 0 bases, and the junction held 7 bases outside the gene matches. The CDR3 sequence is 19 residues long. Germline V lookup: CDR1 ENHRY, CDR2 SYGVKD.

This sequence joins TRBV10-2 and TRBJ2-5; perhaps TRBD2 as D (6 bases). Trimming took off 6 bases at V and 5 bases at J, with 10 bases between the two ends. The germline gives CDR1 WSHSY, CDR2 SAAADI. This CDR3 region has 12 residues. In DNA, the CDR3 is TGCGCCAGCAGAAGACTAGAGGAGACCCAGTACTTC. This encodes CASRRLEETQYF.